These T cell receptor beta chains were read from a single sample in a study of quantifying T cell responses using KT2 cells. MiXCR, run by TCRdb on the UMI-ligation and nested PCR reads, gives a single entry per CDR3 protein. Among some 50,000 distinct CDR3 sequences, around a tenth were seen once, and the ten largest hold about 10%. The sequenced sample consisted of PBMCs spiked with cells of the T cell clone KT2. All receptors derive from a human donor. The CDR3 runs from the conserved cysteine through the conserved F or W. A D gene is named only where the DNA matches it firmly. Clone size is not always given. Where it is, it says once, few, many or a class for expanded clones.

CDR3: CASSRDGTNYGYTF
J: TRBJ1-2
size: -
D: -
V: TRBV4-2

CDR3: CASSFSGLAGAYNEQFF
J: TRBJ2-1
size: few
D: TRBD2
V: TRBV5-1

CDR3: CASSLPGNSPLHF
J: TRBJ1-6
size: few
D: -
V: TRBV3-1

CDR3: CASSRGGEVWTGELFF
J: TRBJ2-2
size: few
D: -
V: TRBV4-1

CDR3: CASSVGREAGFYGYTF
J: TRBJ1-2
size: many
D: -
V: TRBV5-1

CDR3: CATSRDEGVQYF
J: TRBJ2-7
size: many
D: -
V: TRBV15

CDR3: CSARDRTGRGQYF
J: TRBJ2-7
size: many
D: -
V: TRBV20-1

CDR3: CASSPGMTDTQYF
J: TRBJ2-3
size: -
D: -
V: TRBV7-3

CDR3: CATRQGAAGTDTQYF
J: TRBJ2-3
size: few
D: TRBD1
V: TRBV6-1

CDR3: CSVVWGNGYTF
J: TRBJ1-2
size: medium-sized
D: -
V: TRBV29-1

CDR3: CASSLWSPANTEAFF
J: TRBJ1-1
size: -
D: -
V: TRBV27

CDR3: CSAEKTGKLNEQYF
J: TRBJ2-7
size: few
D: TRBD1
V: TRBV20-1

CDR3: CASSLYPGEGTEAFF
J: TRBJ1-1
size: -
D: -
V: TRBV5-1

CDR3: CASSFRAGATNEKLFF
J: TRBJ1-4
size: few
D: -
V: TRBV27

CDR3: CASSESGETGELFF
J: TRBJ2-2
size: -
D: -
V: TRBV2

CDR3: CASSQDIYAGEGYEQYF
J: TRBJ2-7
size: few
D: -
V: TRBV3-1

CDR3: CASSQEGASNSPLHF
J: TRBJ1-6
size: few
D: -
V: TRBV4-3

CDR3: CASSIVAGDYNEQFF
J: TRBJ2-1
size: -
D: TRBD2
V: TRBV19

CDR3: CASSLQGGSTEAFF
J: TRBJ1-1
size: -
D: -
V: TRBV12-3/TRBV12-4

CDR3: CASRTSGGAHEQYF
J: TRBJ2-7
size: few
D: TRBD2
V: TRBV27

CDR3: CASSWAATYEQYF
J: TRBJ2-7
size: many
D: -
V: TRBV3-1

CDR3: CASSRERESTFYEQYF
J: TRBJ2-7
size: -
D: -
V: TRBV7-2

CDR3: CRAVGATEAFF
J: TRBJ1-1
size: -
D: -
V: TRBV29-1

CDR3: CASSLFGDTQYF
J: TRBJ2-3
size: many
D: -
V: TRBV7-2

CDR3: CASSLSGGMSYTF
J: TRBJ1-2
size: -
D: -
V: TRBV5-1

CDR3: CASSQALGAGGTDTQYF
J: TRBJ2-3
size: many
D: -
V: TRBV3-1

CDR3: CASSLSQKTDTQYF
J: TRBJ2-3
size: many
D: -
V: TRBV28

CDR3: CSVRTDQETQYF
J: TRBJ2-5
size: medium-sized
D: -
V: TRBV29-1

CDR3: CASSPQTEETQYF
J: TRBJ2-5
size: -
D: -
V: TRBV7-3

CDR3: CASGSYLGRARYEQYF
J: TRBJ2-7
size: -
D: -
V: TRBV27

CDR3: CASSPRAGVEKLFF
J: TRBJ1-4
size: many
D: -
V: TRBV18

CDR3: CASSYHNSPLHF
J: TRBJ1-6
size: many
D: -
V: TRBV6-5

CDR3: CASSLTAANEKLFF
J: TRBJ1-4
size: many
D: -
V: TRBV7-2

CDR3: CSITSGSPEQFF
J: TRBJ2-1
size: -
D: TRBD2
V: TRBV29-1

CDR3: CASSGQRGVNTQYF
J: TRBJ2-3
size: few
D: -
V: TRBV6-2/TRBV6-3

CDR3: CASSLVAANTEAFF
J: TRBJ1-1
size: few
D: -
V: TRBV12-3/TRBV12-4

CDR3: CASSQGSGGGEQYF
J: TRBJ2-7
size: few
D: TRBD1
V: TRBV14